One sample yielded the 30 T cell receptor beta chains listed below, sequenced in a study of cytomegalovirus exposure and HLA in healthy donors. Primers included in the PCR were 60 Vbeta and 13 Jbeta primers. This table comes from immunoSEQ multiplex PCR, and its TCRdb copy is limited to in-frame clones, with some not included. The listing contains 180,000 or so clones. The source material was PBMCs. The receptors were gathered from a boy aged 5-17 years in good health and CMV-seronegative.

J is TRBJ2-3 and V is TRBV7-3, with no clear D. Germline loops: CDR1 SGHTA, CDR2 FQGTGA. This CDR3 has 13 amino acids. The germline V and J ends were trimmed by 3 bases and 2 bases, with 6 bases remaining between them. The chain's CDR3 is CASSLALTDTQYF. Written as DNA, the CDR3 is TGTGCCAGCAGCTTGGCTCTCACAGATACGCAGTATTTT.

The chain combines TRBV4-3 with TRBJ2-7; 7 bases are a match to TRBD1. The V and J ends lost 0 bases and 4 bases, in that order; junction bases with no gene match: 3. The CDR3 totals 14 residues. CDR1 and CDR2 from the germline V gene are LGHNA and YSLEER. The CDR3 region has the DNA TGCGCCAGCAGCCAAGAACAGGGGCGTTACGAGCAGTACTTC. Translated: CASSQEQGRYEQYF.

The chain recombines TRBV10-2 with TRBJ1-5; TRBD1 aligns across 7 bases. V lost 8 bases to trimming and J lost 3 bases; unmatched junction nucleotides: 7. CDR1 is WSHSY, CDR2 SAAADI, per germline. CDR3 length: 14 residues. Here the CDR3 DNA reads TGCGCCAGCGGGGACAGACTTTACAATCAGCCCCAGCATTTT. This gives the protein CASGDRLYNQPQHF.

This CDR3 reads CATSSTGTVLGYTF. The DNA of the CDR3 is TGTGCCACCAGCAGTACCGGGACAGTACTTGGCTACACCTTC. The chain is built from TRBV15 and TRBJ1-2, with 7 bases that match TRBD1. The CDR3 sequence is 14 residues long. Losses at the gene ends were 3 bases for V and 7 bases for J; bases not matched to a gene: 8. Germline V lookup: CDR1 LNHNV, CDR2 YYDKDF (reference sequence).

The rearrangement joins TRBV5-4 to TRBJ1-6; D may be TRBD1 (5 bases). Trimming pared 5 bases from V and 7 bases from J, leaving 13 bases between. CDR3 length: 14 residues. Germline-derived CDR1 and CDR2 are SGHNT and YYREEE (reference sequence). This CDR3 reads CASSFRGGNSPLHF. The DNA of the CDR3 is TGTGCCAGCAGTTTTAGGGGAGGCAATTCACCCCTCCACTTT.

The V and J genes are TRBV11-2 and TRBJ2-5; 8 bases fit TRBD2. This CDR3 comprises 16 residues. CDR1 is SGHAT, CDR2 FQNNGV, per germline. Trimming removed 5 bases from V and 6 bases from J; junction bases left unmatched: 14. CDR3: CASSGWAGGPGKTQYF. The CDR3 DNA reads TGTGCCAGCAGCGGATGGGCGGGGGGTCCGGGTAAGACCCAGTACTTC.

The rearrangement links TRBV28 to TRBJ1-2, with 7 nucleotides matching TRBD1. The V gene's germline CDR1 is MDHEN and CDR2 SYDVKM. The CDR3 length is 16 residues. V lost 6 bases to trimming and J lost 4 bases; unmatched junction nucleotides: 14. DNA of the CDR3: TGTGCCAGCAGCTCAGCCACCGCGACAGGGTTCTATGGCTACACCTTC. Protein: CASSSATATGFYGYTF.

The genes are TRBV29-1 and TRBJ1-1; D remains ambiguous. CDR3 length: 12 residues. V was cut by 0 bases and J by 3 bases, with 5 bases left in between. CDR1 SQVTM and CDR2 ANQGSEA come from the germline V gene. CDR3 sequence reads: CSVEDFDTEAFF. The DNA for the CDR3 is TGCAGCGTTGAAGATTTCGACACTGAAGCTTTCTTT.

The rearrangement uses TRBV12-5 and TRBJ2-7, with D perhaps matching TRBD1 (5 bases). The V gene's germline CDR1 is LGHNT and CDR2 FRNRAP. The CDR3 loop spans 16 amino acids. V lost 0 bases, J lost 4 bases, and 16 bases lay in between. CDR3 sequence reads: CASGLVQAPHLYEQYF. CDR3 sequence (DNA): TGTGCTAGTGGTTTGGTACAGGCACCGCACCTATACGAGCAGTACTTC. The variable domain in full, completed from reference TRBV12-5 and TRBJ2-7, reads DARVTQTPRHKVTEMGQEVTMRCQPILGHNTVFWYRQTMMQGLELLAYFRNRAPLDDSGMPKDRFSAEMPDATLATLKIQPSEPRDSAVYFCASGLVQAPHLYEQYFGPGTRLTVT.

The chain recombines TRBV21-1 with TRBJ1-2; whether TRBD1, the table's D call, matches the DNA was not checked. TRBV21-1 has pseudogene status. This CDR3 has 14 residues. The CDR3, as DNA: TGTGCCAGCAGCAAAATTCTAACAGAAGATGGCTACACCTTC. Its translation: CASSKILTEDGYTF.

The chain joins TRBV6-5 to TRBJ2-7; 9 bases fit TRBD1. Germline-derived CDR1 and CDR2 are MNHEY and SVGAGI. With 6 bases clipped from V and 2 bases from J, the junction kept 5 bases outside the gene matches. This CDR3 has 14 residues. The CDR3 DNA reads TGTGCCAGCAGGGAGGACAGGGGTCCCTACGAGCAGTACTTC. This gives the protein CASREDRGPYEQYF.

V is TRBV7-2 and J is TRBJ1-3, with a possible D match to TRBD1 (5 bases). CDR3 size: 14 residues. CDR1 SGHTA and CDR2 FQGNSA come from the germline V gene. The V end was cut by 5 bases, the J end by 4 bases, with 12 bases between. The CDR3: CASSPLGPGNTIYF. Here the CDR3 DNA reads TGTGCCAGCAGCCCCTTGGGGCCAGGAAACACCATATATTTT.

This chain connects TRBV4-3 to TRBJ1-1; 7 bases align to TRBD1. After removal of 4 bases from V and 0 bases from J, the junction contained 5 bases not matched to a gene. CDR3 length: 15 residues. The germline V gene has CDR1 LGHNA and CDR2 YSLEER. The CDR3 loop is CASSPTDRLNTEAFF. CDR3 in DNA: TGCGCCAGCAGCCCAACGGACAGGTTGAACACTGAAGCTTTCTTT.

The chain is built from TRBV6-5 and TRBJ2-5; D is undetermined. Trimming took 7 bases from V and 5 from J, leaving 17 bases between them. The germline V gene encodes CDR1 MNHEY and CDR2 SVGAGI. The CDR3 is 14 residues long. The CDR3 sequence is CASTLTLGSETQYF. CDR3 in DNA: TGTGCCAGCACTCTAACCCTAGGTAGTGAGACCCAGTACTTC.

V gene TRBV30 combines with J gene TRBJ2-3, with 12 bases aligning to TRBD2. This CDR3 is built from 18 residues. Germline V gives CDR1 GTSNPN, CDR2 SVGIG (reference sequence). The ends lost 0 bases at V and 6 bases at J; junction bases unmatched: 13. The DNA for the CDR3 is TGTGCCTGGAGTGTAGCCCGGTCTAGCGGGGGGGGTGGGGATACGCAGTATTTT. Translation: CAWSVARSSGGGGDTQYF.

This chain joins TRBV7-9 and TRBJ1-2; D is unresolved. Germline lookup yields CDR1 SEHNR and CDR2 FQNEAQ (reference sequence). V lost 0 bases to trimming and J lost 4 bases, with 12 bases between them. The CDR3 covers 15 residues. The chain's CDR3 is CASSLAVLGVYGYTF. The CDR3 DNA reads as TGTGCCAGCAGCTTAGCGGTCCTCGGGGTCTATGGCTACACCTTC.

This rearrangement joins TRBV6-6 to TRBJ2-1; D is possibly TRBD1 (6 bases). CDR1 MNHNY and CDR2 SVGAGI come from the germline V gene (reference sequence). Trimming took off 5 bases at V and 6 bases at J, with 14 bases between the two ends. The CDR3 runs 14 residues. CDR3 residues: CASSLGQLGNEQFF. CDR3 nucleotides: TGTGCCAGCAGTCTAGGACAGCTTGGCAATGAGCAGTTCTTC.

V gene TRBV15 combines with J gene TRBJ2-7; the D is unclear. V lost 0 bases and J lost 5, with 8 bases in between. CDR1 and CDR2 (germline): LNHNV, YYDKDF (reference sequence). The CDR3 contains 13 residues. CDR3 loop: CATSREHDNEQYF. For the CDR3, the DNA is TGTGCCACCAGCAGAGAGCACGACAACGAGCAGTACTTC.

The chain combines TRBV30 with TRBJ2-7; TRBD1 matches 10 bases. The CDR3 runs 14 residues. Losses at the gene ends were 3 bases for V and 3 bases for J; bases not matched to a gene: 5. Germline V gives CDR1 GTSNPN, CDR2 SVGIG (reference sequence). The CDR3 nucleotides are TGTGCCTGGAGCCCCGGGACAGGGGACTACGAGCAGTACTTC. Translating it yields CAWSPGTGDYEQYF.

The V and J genes are TRBV7-2 and TRBJ1-2; tentative D call: TRBD1 (5 bases). V was clipped by 2 bases and J by 2 bases, with 9 bases between them. Germline V gives CDR1 SGHTA, CDR2 FQGNSA. The CDR3 has 14 amino acids. CDR3 sequence: CASSLTGANYGYTF. The CDR3 nucleotides read TGTGCCAGCAGCTTAACAGGCGCGAACTATGGCTACACCTTC. Looking up the rest from reference TRBV7-2 and TRBJ1-2 gives the full variable domain: GAGVSQSPSNKVTEKGKDVELRCDPISGHTALYWYRQSLGQGLEFLIYFQGNSAPDKSGLPSDRFSAERTGGSVSTLTIQRTQQEDSAVYLCASSLTGANYGYTFGSGTRLTVV.

The CDR3 here is CASSLLRTNYGYTF. The CDR3 region has the DNA TGTGCCAGCAGCTTACTCAGAACTAACTATGGCTACACCTTC. V gene TRBV7-9 combines with J gene TRBJ1-2; D unclear. Germline V CDR1 and CDR2: SEHNR, FQNEAQ (reference sequence). The length of the CDR3 is 14 residues. V lost 2 bases and J 0 bases, leaving 7 bases between the germline ends.

This chain joins TRBV7-3 and TRBJ2-2; 9 bases map to TRBD1. Germline lookup yields CDR1 SGHTA and CDR2 FQGTGA. This CDR3 contains 15 residues. V shed 5 bases, J shed 1 base, and the junction held 2 bases outside the gene matches. The CDR3 coding sequence is TGTGCCAGCAGCCAGGGACAGGGGAACACCGGGGAGCTGTTTTTT. Translating gives CASSQGQGNTGELFF. Together with reference TRBV7-3 and TRBJ2-2, the CDR3 gives the full variable domain: GAGVSQTPSNKVTEKGKYVELRCDPISGHTALYWYRQSLGQGPEFLIYFQGTGAADDSGLPNDRFFAVRPEGSVSTLKIQRTERGDSAVYLCASSQGQGNTGELFFGEGSRLTVL.

The rearrangement joins TRBV10-3 to TRBJ1-1; 7 bases line up with TRBD1. Germline V gene sequence: CDR1 ENHRY, CDR2 SYGVKD. This CDR3 contains 13 residues. The J segment lost 5 bases and the V segment lost 5 bases, leaving 5 bases of the junction unmatched. Here the CDR3 reads CAISLTGLTEAFF. The CDR3 nucleotides read TGTGCCATCAGTTTGACAGGGTTAACTGAAGCTTTCTTT.

The V and J genes are TRBV19 and TRBJ2-1; no reliable D call. CDR1 LNHDA and CDR2 SQIVND come from the germline V gene (reference sequence). This CDR3 spans 13 amino acids. V gave up 3 bases and J gave up 6 bases, with 9 bases separating them. CDR3 bases: TGTGCCAGTAGTATTTACTTCCCCAATGAGCAGTTCTTC. The encoded protein is CASSIYFPNEQFF.

CDR3 protein: CASSPDISSYEQYF. The CDR3 DNA reads as TGTGCCAGCAGTCCTGACATTAGCTCCTACGAGCAGTACTTC. The chain joins TRBV27 to TRBJ2-7; D call uncertain. The CDR3 contains 14 residues. Trimming took off 5 bases at V and 0 bases at J, with 11 bases between the two ends. CDR1 and CDR2 (germline): MNHEY, SMNVEV (reference sequence).

V usage is TRBV5-5 and J usage is TRBJ1-1; D is unclear. The CDR3 has 13 amino acids. The ends were cut back, 2 bases at V and 1 base at J, with 6 bases in the middle. Germline CDR1 reads SGHKS; CDR2 reads YYEKEE (reference sequence). CDR3 region: CASSFPRNTEAFF. CDR3 sequence (DNA): TGTGCCAGCAGCTTTCCCAGGAACACTGAAGCTTTCTTT.

The rearrangement uses TRBV28 and TRBJ1-3; 7 bases are shared with TRBD1. The CDR3 loop spans 14 amino acids. V trimming: 10 bases; J trimming: 3 bases; junction bases outside the gene matches: 9. Germline-derived CDR1 and CDR2 are MDHEN and SYDVKM. Here the CDR3 reads CATVTGTFGNTIYF. CDR3 nucleotides: TGTGCCACCGTGACAGGGACTTTTGGAAACACCATATATTTT.

J is TRBJ1-1 and V is TRBV19; no clear D. Germline V gene data show CDR1 as LNHDA and CDR2 as SQIVND (reference sequence). This CDR3 is 13 amino acids long. V was clipped by 3 bases and J by 4 bases, with 9 bases between them. CDR3 nucleotides: TGTGCCAGTAGTATTACGGCAGGCACTGAAGCTTTCTTT. It is translated as CASSITAGTEAFF.

The J gene is TRBJ1-2, the V gene TRBV10-1; no clear D gene. Germline V gene lookup returns CDR1 WNHNN and CDR2 SYGVQD (reference sequence). The CDR3 spans 13 residues. The V and J ends lost 8 bases and 4 bases respectively, with 14 bases between them. The CDR3 is CASVPGMRYGYTF. The CDR3, as DNA: TGCGCCAGCGTACCGGGGATGCGCTATGGCTACACCTTC.

The chain uses TRBV7-9 and TRBJ2-6; D unclear. V lost 2 bases and J lost 4, with 9 bases in between. This CDR3 region has 15 residues. The germline gives CDR1 SEHNR, CDR2 FQNEAQ (reference sequence). Written as DNA, the CDR3 is TGTGCCAGCAGCTTAAGAGGATCCGGGGCCAACGTCCTGACTTTC. Its translation is CASSLRGSGANVLTF.